This TCR beta chain was identified in a study of blood T cell repertoires in COVID-19. Study context: There were acute and convalescent COVID-19 samples, and they came from the United States, Italy and Spain. Nucleic acid was either cDNA or gDNA, and it came from T cells, B-cell-depleted T cells, or PBMCs.

In the study's own analysis: Reference gene primer amplification gave estimated nucleated cell counts. Only in-frame clones appear in the TCRdb table, and some are missing; sequencing was by immunoSEQ multiplex PCR. V and J calls and clone size are as listed in that table; D and trimming were resolved from the DNA. The sample yields around 190,000 clones, roughly nine tenths seen once. Trimming stripped 0 bases from V and 2 bases from J, with 11 bases between. This CDR3 is 16 amino acids long. V gene TRBV6-7 combines with J gene TRBJ1-5; D gene unclear. TRBV6-7 is given ORF status, its function remaining uncertain. This receptor was taken from a man aged 30 to 45 with acute or convalescent COVID-19. The sample comprised peripheral blood. The CDR3, as DNA: TGTGCCAGCAGTTACTCTCGGCCAGGTTGCAATCAGCCCCAGCATTTT. It is translated as CASSYSRPGCNQPQHF.